This T cell receptor (beta chain) was retrieved from a study of metastatic and nonmetastatic thyroid tumors. On the study more broadly: Peripheral blood and tumor or nodule samples from malignant and benign thyroid patients were compared.

This clone was seen at least ten times. This CDR3 has 16 residues. V was pared by 4 bases and J by 4 bases, with 8 bases of the junction left unmatched. The germline V gene has CDR1 MNHEY and CDR2 SMNVEV (reference sequence). Study processing details: Differences in CDR3 between clinicopathological groups were drawn on to build a classifier intended to discriminate distant-metastatic papillary thyroid cancer patients. Using MiXCR, TCRdb reanalyzed the PCR reads. These V and J calls derive from TCRdb rather than the authors' analysis. The profile shows more than 25,000 clones, 7% to 9% of them singletons. Each patient came to thyroid surgery without any prior treatment (of any kind).

The clonotype was recovered from a female donor with papillary thyroid cancer or a benign thyroid nodule (not recorded which). Some clones in this sample may be carry-over from other donors' samples. V is TRBV27 and J is TRBJ2-1; the match to TRBD2 covers 9 bases. Sequencing used blood. CDR3 bases: TGTGCCAGCAGTTCACTCGGACTAGCGTCGTACAATGAGCAGTTCTTC. Its protein is CASSSLGLASYNEQFF.